The entry that follows covers one TCR beta chain sequence. The data are from a study of blood T cell repertoires in COVID-19. The table came from immunoSEQ multiplex PCR; TCRdb's copy has only in-frame clones and leaves some out. The table shows hundreds of thousands of clones, with roughly four fifths occurring only once. The V and J ends lost 1 base and 3 bases, in that order; junction bases with no gene match: 6. Per germline, CDR1 LGHDT and CDR2 YNNKEL (reference sequence). This CDR3 contains 16 residues. The TCR comes from a woman in her forties or fifties who had been exposed to COVID-19. The chain recombines TRBV3-1 (or the pseudogene TRBV3-2) with TRBJ2-5; 9 bases fit TRBD2. Material for sequencing was PBMCs or T cells enriched from blood (not recorded which). CDR3 DNA: TGTGCCAGCAGCCAAGGGCGGGGGGGTAAGAAAGAGACCCAGTACTTC. This codes for CASSQGRGGKKETQYF.